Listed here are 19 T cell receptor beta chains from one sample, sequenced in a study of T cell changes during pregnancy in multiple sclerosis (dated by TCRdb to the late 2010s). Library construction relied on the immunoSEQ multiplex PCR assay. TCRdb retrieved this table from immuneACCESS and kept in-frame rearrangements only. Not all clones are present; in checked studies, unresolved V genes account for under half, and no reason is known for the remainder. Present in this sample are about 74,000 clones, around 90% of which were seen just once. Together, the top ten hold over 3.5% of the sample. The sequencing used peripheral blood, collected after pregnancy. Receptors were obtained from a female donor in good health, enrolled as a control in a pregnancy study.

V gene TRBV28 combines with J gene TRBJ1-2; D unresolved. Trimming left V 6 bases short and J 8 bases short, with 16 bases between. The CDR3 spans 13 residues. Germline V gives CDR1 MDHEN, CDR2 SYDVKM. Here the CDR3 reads CASSPDPGAGYTF. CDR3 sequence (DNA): TGTGCCAGCAGCCCCGATCCAGGCGCGGGCTACACCTTC.

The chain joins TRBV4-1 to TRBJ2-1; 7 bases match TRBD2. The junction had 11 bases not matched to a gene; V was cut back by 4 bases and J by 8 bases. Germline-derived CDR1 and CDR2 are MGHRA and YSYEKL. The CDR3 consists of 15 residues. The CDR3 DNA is TGCGCCAGCAGCCTAAGCTGGGCTAGCGGAGATGAGCAGTTCTTC. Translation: CASSLSWASGDEQFF.

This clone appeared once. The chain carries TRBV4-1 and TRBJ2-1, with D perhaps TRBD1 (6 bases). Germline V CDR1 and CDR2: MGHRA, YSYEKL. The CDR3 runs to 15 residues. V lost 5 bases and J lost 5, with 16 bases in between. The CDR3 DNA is TGCGCCAGCAGCGAGCGACAGGTAACCAACAATGAGCAGTTCTTC. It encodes CASSERQVTNNEQFF.

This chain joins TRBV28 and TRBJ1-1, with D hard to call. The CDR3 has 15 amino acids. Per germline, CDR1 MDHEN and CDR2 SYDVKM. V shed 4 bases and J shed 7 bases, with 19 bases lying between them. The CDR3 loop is CASSSHDRSGFEAFF. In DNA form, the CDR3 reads TGTGCCAGCAGTTCCCACGATAGGTCCGGGTTTGAAGCTTTCTTT.

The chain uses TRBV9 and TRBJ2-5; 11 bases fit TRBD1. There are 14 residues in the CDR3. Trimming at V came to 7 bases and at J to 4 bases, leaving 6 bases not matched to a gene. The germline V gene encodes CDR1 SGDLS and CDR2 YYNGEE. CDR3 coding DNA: TGTGCCAGCGGGGGGGGGACAGGGGGAGAGACCCAGTACTTC. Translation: CASGGGTGGETQYF. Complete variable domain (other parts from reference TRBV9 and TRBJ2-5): DSGVTQTPKHLITATGQRVTLRCSPRSGDLSVYWYQQSLDQGLQFLIQYYNGEERAKGNILERFSAQQFPDLHSELNLSSLELGDSALYFCASGGGTGGETQYFGPGTRLLVL.

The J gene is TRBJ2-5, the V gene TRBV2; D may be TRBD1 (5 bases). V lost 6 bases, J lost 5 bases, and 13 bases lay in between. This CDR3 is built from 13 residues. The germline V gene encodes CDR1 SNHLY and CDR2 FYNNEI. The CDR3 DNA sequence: TGTGCCAGCAGGGGGCTGGTCGGGGAGACCCAGTACTTC. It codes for CASRGLVGETQYF.

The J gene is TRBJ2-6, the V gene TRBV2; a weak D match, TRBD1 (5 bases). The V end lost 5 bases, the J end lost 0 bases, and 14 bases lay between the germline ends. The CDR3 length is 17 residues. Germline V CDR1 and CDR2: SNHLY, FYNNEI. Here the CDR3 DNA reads TGTGCCAGCAGTACAGGCTTACGCGACTCTGGGGCCAACGTCCTGACTTTC. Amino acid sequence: CASSTGLRDSGANVLTF. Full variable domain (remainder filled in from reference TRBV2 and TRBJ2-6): EPEVTQTPSHQVTQMGQEVILRCVPISNHLYFYWYRQILGQKVEFLVSFYNNEISEKSEIFDDQFSVERPDGSNFTLKIRSTKLEDSAMYFCASSTGLRDSGANVLTFGAGSRLTVL.

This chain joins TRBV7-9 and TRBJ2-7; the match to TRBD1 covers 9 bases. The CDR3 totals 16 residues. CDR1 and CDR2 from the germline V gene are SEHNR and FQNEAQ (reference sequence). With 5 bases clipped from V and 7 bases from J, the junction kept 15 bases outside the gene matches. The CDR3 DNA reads TGTGCCAGCAGCCTCAATCCCGGGACAGGGCCTTGGGAGCAGTACTTC. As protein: CASSLNPGTGPWEQYF.

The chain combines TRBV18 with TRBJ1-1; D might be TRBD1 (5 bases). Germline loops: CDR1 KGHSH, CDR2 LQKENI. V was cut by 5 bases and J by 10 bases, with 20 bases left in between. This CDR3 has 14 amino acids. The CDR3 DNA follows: TGTGCCAGCTCATCGAATACCGGGACCGGGGGAGCTTTCTTT. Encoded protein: CASSSNTGTGGAFF.

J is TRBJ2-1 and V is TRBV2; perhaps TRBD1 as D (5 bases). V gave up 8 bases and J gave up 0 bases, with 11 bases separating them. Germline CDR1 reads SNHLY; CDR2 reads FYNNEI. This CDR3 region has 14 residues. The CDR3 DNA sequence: TGTGCCAGCGGGGCCGGTAACTCCTACAATGAGCAGTTCTTC. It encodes CASGAGNSYNEQFF.

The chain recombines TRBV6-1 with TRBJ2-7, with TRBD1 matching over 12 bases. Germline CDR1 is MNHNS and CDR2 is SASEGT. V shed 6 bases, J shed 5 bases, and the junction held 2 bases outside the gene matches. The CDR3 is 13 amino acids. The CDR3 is CASRGQGADEQYF. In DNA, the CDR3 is TGTGCCAGCAGGGGACAGGGGGCCGACGAGCAGTACTTC.

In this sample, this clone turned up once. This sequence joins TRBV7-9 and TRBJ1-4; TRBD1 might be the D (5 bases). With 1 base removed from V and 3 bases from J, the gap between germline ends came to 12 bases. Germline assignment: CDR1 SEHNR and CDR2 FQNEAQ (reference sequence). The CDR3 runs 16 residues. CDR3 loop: CASSLGSPRANEKLFF. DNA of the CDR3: TGTGCCAGCAGCTTAGGCTCCCCCAGGGCTAATGAAAAACTGTTTTTT.

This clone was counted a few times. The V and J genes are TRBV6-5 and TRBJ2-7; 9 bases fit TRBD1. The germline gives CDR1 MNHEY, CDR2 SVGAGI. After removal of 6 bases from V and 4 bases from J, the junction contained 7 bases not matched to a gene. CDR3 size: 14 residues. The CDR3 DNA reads TGTGCCAGCAGAAGGACAGGGGACGCTTACGAGCAGTACTTC. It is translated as CASRRTGDAYEQYF.

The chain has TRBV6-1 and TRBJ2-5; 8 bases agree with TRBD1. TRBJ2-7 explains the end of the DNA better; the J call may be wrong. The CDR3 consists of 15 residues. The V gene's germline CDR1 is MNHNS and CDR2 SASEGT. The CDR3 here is CASSGSGTGSYEQYF. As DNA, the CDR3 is TGTGCCAGCAGTGGTTCCGGGACAGGCTCCTACGAGCAGTACTTC.

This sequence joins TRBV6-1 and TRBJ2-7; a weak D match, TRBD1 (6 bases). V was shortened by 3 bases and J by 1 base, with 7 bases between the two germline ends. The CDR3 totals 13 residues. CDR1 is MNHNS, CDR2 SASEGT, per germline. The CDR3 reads CASSEGASYEQYF. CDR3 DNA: TGTGCCAGCAGTGAGGGGGCTTCCTACGAGCAGTACTTC.

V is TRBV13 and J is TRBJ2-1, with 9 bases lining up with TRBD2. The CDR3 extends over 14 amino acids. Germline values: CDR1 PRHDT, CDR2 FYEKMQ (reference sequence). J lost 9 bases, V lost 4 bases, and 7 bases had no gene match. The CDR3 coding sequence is TGTGCCAGCAGCTCTAGCGGGATACGTTTTGAGCAGTTCTTC. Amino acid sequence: CASSSSGIRFEQFF. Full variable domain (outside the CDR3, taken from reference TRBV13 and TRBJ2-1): AAGVIQSPRHLIKEKRETATLKCYPIPRHDTVYWYQQGPGQDPQFLISFYEKMQSDKGSIPDRFSAQQFSDYHSELNMSSLELGDSALYFCASSSSGIRFEQFFGPGTRLTVL.

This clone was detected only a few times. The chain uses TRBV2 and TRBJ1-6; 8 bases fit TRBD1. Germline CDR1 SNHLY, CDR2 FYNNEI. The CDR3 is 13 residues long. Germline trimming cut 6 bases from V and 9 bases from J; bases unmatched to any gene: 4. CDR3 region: CASRDREGSPLHF. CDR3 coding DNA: TGTGCCAGCAGGGACAGGGAGGGTTCACCCCTCCACTTT.

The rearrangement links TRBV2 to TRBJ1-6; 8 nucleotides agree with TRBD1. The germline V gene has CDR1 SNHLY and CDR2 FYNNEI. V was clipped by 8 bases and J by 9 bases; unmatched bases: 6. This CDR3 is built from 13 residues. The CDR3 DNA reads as TGTGCCAGCCGGCCGGGACAGGTTTCACCCCTCCACTTT. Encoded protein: CASRPGQVSPLHF.

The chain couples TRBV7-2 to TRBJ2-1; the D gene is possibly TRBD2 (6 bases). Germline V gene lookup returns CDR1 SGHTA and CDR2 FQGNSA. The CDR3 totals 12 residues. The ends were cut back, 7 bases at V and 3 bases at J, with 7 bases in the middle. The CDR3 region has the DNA TGTGCCAGCAACGGGGGCTACAATGAGCAGTTCTTC. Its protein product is CASNGGYNEQFF. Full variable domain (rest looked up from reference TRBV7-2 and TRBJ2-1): GAGVSQSPSNKVTEKGKDVELRCDPISGHTALYWYRQSLGQGLEFLIYFQGNSAPDKSGLPSDRFSAERTGGSVSTLTIQRTQQEDSAVYLCASNGGYNEQFFGPGTRLTVL.